This TCR beta chain was recovered during a study of cytomegalovirus exposure and HLA in healthy donors. Whole-study results and caveats: One variant, a missense change in DCLRE1C, was linked in a later analysis to TCR beta V- and J-gene trimming. Presence/absence results assume similar sequencing depth per donor, which may not hold. The study recorded over 150 TCR beta chains that were cytomegalovirus-associated.

Looked up from germline, CDR1 is MNHEY and CDR2 is SVGAGI. V was clipped by 2 bases and J by 4 bases, with 17 bases between them. CDR3 length equals 16 residues. Donors had nominal health at sampling but likely had unrecorded immune exposures. Use of 60 Vbeta and 13 Jbeta primers characterized the PCR. Sequenced by immunoSEQ multiplex PCR; TCRdb stores in-frame clones only, minus some. Of fewer than 150,000 clones in the sample, about 70% were seen once. With regard to this clone: Its target is unknown.

This sequence joins TRBV6-5 and TRBJ2-5; weak D call: TRBD2 (6 bases). The receptor was derived from a man younger than 30 in good health and CMV-seronegative. Material: PBMCs. Here the CDR3 DNA reads TGTGCCAGCAGTTACAAGTTGGACTATCGGGCAGAGACCCAGTACTTC. Encoded protein: CASSYKLDYRAETQYF.